This TCR beta chain was recovered during a study of cutaneous CD30+ T cell lymphoproliferative disorder and hepatitis E (dated by TCRdb to the late 2010s). V is cut by 0 bases and J by 10 bases, and the space between the germline ends is 10 bases. CDR1 is given as SGHRS and CDR2 as YFSETQ, both from the germline V gene. Reading from cysteine to phenylalanine, the CDR3 counts 12 amino acids. The kept DNA is CDR3 alone, 36 bases in frame from the first base. The library relied on the immunoSEQ multiplex PCR assay. Sourced from immuneACCESS, this table was stored by TCRdb with only in-frame sequences that have V and J called. A share of the clones is absent; for the studies checked, an unresolved V gene accounts for under half, and the remainder has no known explanation. Present in this sample are about 8,000 clones, approximately 74% of which were seen just once. The ten largest clones take up about 1.2% of the sample.

As to this clone: Its antigen is still unknown. Base qualities were left out, and no much larger clone turns up one base away.

The chain uses TRBV5-1 and TRBJ1-2, with a tentative D gene TRBD1 over 5 matching bases. The sample consisted of blood. This receptor was identified in a human donor with a cutaneous T cell lymphoproliferative disorder associated with hepatitis E virus. The CDR3 here reads CASSLGGTDYTF. In nucleotides, the sequence is TGCGCCAGCAGCTTGGGGGGGACGGACTACACCTTC.